These 14 T cell receptor beta chains came from one sample sequenced in a study of blood T cells in healthy people across ages. Primers used in a second PCR of roughly 6 to 12 cycles were a sample-barcoded 5' primer and a J-beta primer mix. TCRdb independently ran MiXCR on the 5' RACE reads; one entry per CDR3 protein. The sample holds hundreds of thousands of distinct CDR3 sequences, roughly three fifths seen once. The specimen sequenced was blood. The receptor set was obtained from a man in his fifties or sixties in good health.

This clonotype was recorded many times. The V call is TRBV29-1, the J call TRBJ2-1, with D possibly matching TRBD1 (5 bases). In germline, CDR1 is SQVTM, CDR2 ANQGSEA. V was pared by 8 bases and J by 6 bases, with 14 bases between. The CDR3 loop spans 12 amino acids. The CDR3 coding sequence is TGCAGCACCCGCTGGGGCAGCAATGAGCAGTTCTTC. Protein sequence: CSTRWGSNEQFF.

The chain recombines TRBV5-5 with TRBJ1-2, with D perhaps matching TRBD1 (5 bases). From germline, CDR1 is SGHKS and CDR2 YYEKEE (reference sequence). CDR3 size: 16 residues. The V end was cut by 2 bases, the J end by 0 bases, with 14 bases between. CDR3 DNA sequence: TGTGCCAGCAGCTTTTCGATCGGGGGGGCTAACTATGGCTACACCTTC. This encodes CASSFSIGGANYGYTF.

The chain joins TRBV3-1 to TRBJ1-5; unclear D gene. Per germline, CDR1 LGHDT and CDR2 YNNKEL (reference sequence). The CDR3 is made up of 13 amino acids. The ends were cut back, 0 bases at V and 12 bases at J, with 12 bases in the middle. The CDR3 loop reads CASSQESIGLQHF. CDR3 coding DNA: TGTGCCAGCAGCCAAGAATCGATCGGACTCCAGCATTTT.

This clonotype was recorded a few times. The chain is built from TRBV29-1 and TRBJ2-5; possibly TRBD1 for D (5 bases). Between the trimmed V and J ends, which lost 5 bases and 2 bases, there was a span of 6 bases. This CDR3 has 11 amino acids. Germline V gives CDR1 SQVTM, CDR2 ANQGSEA. The CDR3 sequence is CSVNRQETQYF. The DNA for the CDR3 is TGCAGCGTTAACAGGCAAGAGACCCAGTACTTC.

The rearrangement uses TRBV12-3 or TRBV12-4 and TRBJ1-1; 8 nucleotides match TRBD1. With 5 bases clipped from V and 11 bases from J, the junction kept 4 bases outside the gene matches. The CDR3 has 11 amino acids. The CDR3 loop is CASSEDRAAFF. The CDR3 nucleotides read TGTGCCAGCAGTGAGGACAGGGCGGCTTTCTTT.

The chain joins TRBV7-9 to TRBJ2-5, with D perhaps TRBD1 (6 bases). The germline V gene encodes CDR1 SEHNR and CDR2 FQNEAQ (reference sequence). The CDR3 sequence is 17 residues long. V lost 2 bases to trimming and J lost 5 bases, with 21 bases between them. This CDR3 reads CASSLYSDRPGVETQYF. DNA of the CDR3: TGTGCCAGCAGCTTATACAGCGACAGGCCAGGGGTGGAGACCCAGTACTTC.

Only one count was recorded for this clonotype. The rearrangement links TRBV11-3 to TRBJ2-1; TRBD2 aligns across 16 bases. V trimming: 5 bases; J trimming: 8 bases; junction bases outside the gene matches: 6. Germline CDR1 reads SGHNT; CDR2 reads YENEEA. The CDR3 sequence is 16 residues long. The chain's CDR3 is CASSPGLAGGLDEQFF. The CDR3 DNA follows: TGTGCCAGCAGCCCGGGACTAGCGGGGGGGCTCGATGAGCAGTTCTTC.

The chain links TRBV28 to TRBJ2-7; 11 bases map to TRBD2. V was pared by 7 bases and J by 4 bases, with 15 bases of the junction left unmatched. Germline-derived CDR1 and CDR2 are MDHEN and SYDVKM. CDR3 size: 17 residues. The CDR3 bases are TGTGCCAGCACTCCCGGGGCTAGCGGGGGGAATTTATACGAGCAGTACTTC. This translates into CASTPGASGGNLYEQYF.

This chain connects TRBV6-2 or TRBV6-3 to TRBJ2-1; D is perhaps TRBD1 (5 bases). V was shortened by 3 bases and J by 3 bases, with 12 bases between the two germline ends. The CDR3 loop spans 15 amino acids. Germline lookup yields CDR1 MNHEY and CDR2 SVGEGT. The CDR3 nucleotides are TGTGCCAGCAGTTATTGGAAGGGGAACTACAATGAGCAGTTCTTC. It yields the protein CASSYWKGNYNEQFF.

The chain recombines TRBV20-1 with TRBJ2-3, with D perhaps being TRBD1 or TRBD2 (5 bases each). CDR1 and CDR2 (germline): DFQATT, SNEGSKA (reference sequence). With 1 base removed from V and 2 bases from J, the gap between germline ends came to 7 bases. The CDR3 consists of 13 residues. The CDR3 sequence is CSARGGTTDTQYF. CDR3 bases: TGCAGTGCTAGAGGGGGGACCACAGATACGCAGTATTTT.

The CDR3 loop is CSARTGTGSYNEQFF. CDR3 nucleotide sequence: TGCAGTGCCAGAACCGGGACAGGGTCCTACAATGAGCAGTTCTTC. The chain carries TRBV20-1 and TRBJ2-1; the match to TRBD1 covers 9 bases. The junction had 7 bases not matched to a gene; V was cut back by 6 bases and J by 1 base. Germline lookup yields CDR1 DFQATT and CDR2 SNEGSKA (reference sequence). This CDR3 has 15 amino acids.

This chain links TRBV6-5 with TRBJ2-1; 7 bases agree with TRBD1. The CDR3 totals 14 residues. V shed 5 bases, J shed 5 bases, and the junction held 6 bases outside the gene matches. CDR1 MNHEY and CDR2 SVGAGI come from the germline V gene. CDR3 sequence: CASSPGQFNNEQFF. The CDR3 region has the DNA TGTGCCAGCAGTCCGGGACAGTTCAACAATGAGCAGTTCTTC.

In this sample, this clonotype turned up a few times. J is TRBJ2-7 and V is TRBV20-1; 9 positions agree with TRBD1. This CDR3 spans 15 amino acids. Looked up from germline, CDR1 is DFQATT and CDR2 is SNEGSKA (reference sequence). The V gene end was trimmed by 4 bases and the J gene end by 3 bases; junction bases not matched to a gene: 10. The CDR3 loop reads CSAIPGGTGFYEQYF. CDR3 DNA sequence: TGCAGTGCTATACCCGGGGGGACAGGGTTCTACGAGCAGTACTTC.

This clonotype occurred a few times. This sequence joins TRBV12-5 and TRBJ2-7, with D unclear. The last part of the DNA fits TRBJ2-5 better; the J call may be wrong. From germline, CDR1 is LGHNT and CDR2 FRNRAP. The CDR3 length is 16 residues. For the CDR3, the DNA is TGTGCTAGTGGTTTGGGTAAGGAATGGTTCCGGGAGACCCAGTACTTC. Its protein product is CASGLGKEWFRETQYF.